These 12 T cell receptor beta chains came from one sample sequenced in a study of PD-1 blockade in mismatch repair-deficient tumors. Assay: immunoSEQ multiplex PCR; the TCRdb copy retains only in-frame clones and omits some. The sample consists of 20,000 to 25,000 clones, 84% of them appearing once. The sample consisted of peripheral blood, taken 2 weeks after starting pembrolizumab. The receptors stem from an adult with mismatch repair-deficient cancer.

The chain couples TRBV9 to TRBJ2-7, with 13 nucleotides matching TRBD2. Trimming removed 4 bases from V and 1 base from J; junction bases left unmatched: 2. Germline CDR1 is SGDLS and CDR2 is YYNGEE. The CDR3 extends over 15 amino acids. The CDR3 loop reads CASSLGLAGSYEQYF. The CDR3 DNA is TGTGCCAGCAGCCTGGGACTAGCGGGATCCTACGAGCAGTACTTC.

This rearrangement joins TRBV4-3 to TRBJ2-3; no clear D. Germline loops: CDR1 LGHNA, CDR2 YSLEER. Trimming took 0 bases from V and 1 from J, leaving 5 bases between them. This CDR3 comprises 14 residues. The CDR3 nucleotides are TGCGCCAGCAGCCAAGATACACGCACAGATACGCAGTATTTT. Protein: CASSQDTRTDTQYF.

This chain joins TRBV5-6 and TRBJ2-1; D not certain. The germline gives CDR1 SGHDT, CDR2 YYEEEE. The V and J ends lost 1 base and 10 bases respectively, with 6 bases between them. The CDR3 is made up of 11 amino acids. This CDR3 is CASSLYGEQFF. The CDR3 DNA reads TGTGCCAGCAGCTTGTATGGCGAGCAGTTCTTC. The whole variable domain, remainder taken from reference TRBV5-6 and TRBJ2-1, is DAGVTQSPTHLIKTRGQQVTLRCSPKSGHDTVSWYQQALGQGPQFIFQYYEEEERQRGNFPDRFSGHQFPNYSSELNVNALLLGDSALYLCASSLYGEQFFGPGTRLTVL.

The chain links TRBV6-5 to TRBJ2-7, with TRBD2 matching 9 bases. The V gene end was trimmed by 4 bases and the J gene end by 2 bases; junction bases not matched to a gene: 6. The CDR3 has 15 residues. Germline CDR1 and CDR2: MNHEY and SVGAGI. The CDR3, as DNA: TGTGCCAGCAGTTCCGTCATAGCGGGAGCCTACGAGCAGTACTTC. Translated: CASSSVIAGAYEQYF.

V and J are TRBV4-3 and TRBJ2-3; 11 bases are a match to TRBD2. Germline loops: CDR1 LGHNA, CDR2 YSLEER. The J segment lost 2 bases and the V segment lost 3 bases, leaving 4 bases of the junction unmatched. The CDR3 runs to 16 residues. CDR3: CASSQGLAVHTDTQYF. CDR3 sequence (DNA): TGCGCCAGCAGCCAGGGACTAGCGGTTCACACAGATACGCAGTATTTT.

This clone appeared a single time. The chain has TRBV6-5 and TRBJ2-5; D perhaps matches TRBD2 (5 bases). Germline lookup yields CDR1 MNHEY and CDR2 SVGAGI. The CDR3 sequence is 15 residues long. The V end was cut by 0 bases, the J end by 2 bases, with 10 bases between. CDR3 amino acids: CASSYSPSPQETQYF. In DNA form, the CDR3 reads TGTGCCAGCAGTTACTCGCCTAGCCCTCAAGAGACCCAGTACTTC.

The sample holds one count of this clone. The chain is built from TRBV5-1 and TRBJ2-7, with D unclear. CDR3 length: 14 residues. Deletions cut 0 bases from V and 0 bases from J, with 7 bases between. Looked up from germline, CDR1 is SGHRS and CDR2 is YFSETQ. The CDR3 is CASSLDGSSYEQYF. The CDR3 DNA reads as TGCGCCAGCAGCTTGGACGGTAGCTCCTACGAGCAGTACTTC.

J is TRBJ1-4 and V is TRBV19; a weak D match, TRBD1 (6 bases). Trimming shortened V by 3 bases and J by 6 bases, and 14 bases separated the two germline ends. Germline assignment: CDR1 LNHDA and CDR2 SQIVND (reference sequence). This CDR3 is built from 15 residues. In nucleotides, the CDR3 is TGTGCCAGTAGTATTTCGAACAGGGACCATGAAAAACTGTTTTTT. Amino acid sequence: CASSISNRDHEKLFF.

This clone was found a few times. CDR3 DNA: TGTGCCTGGAGTGTAGCTAGCGGGGCCTCCTACGAGCAGTACTTC. As protein: CAWSVASGASYEQYF. The rearrangement links TRBV30 to TRBJ2-7; 9 bases are a match to TRBD2. This CDR3 has 15 residues. J lost 0 bases, V lost 0 bases, and 3 bases had no gene match. Germline loops: CDR1 GTSNPN, CDR2 SVGIG (reference sequence).

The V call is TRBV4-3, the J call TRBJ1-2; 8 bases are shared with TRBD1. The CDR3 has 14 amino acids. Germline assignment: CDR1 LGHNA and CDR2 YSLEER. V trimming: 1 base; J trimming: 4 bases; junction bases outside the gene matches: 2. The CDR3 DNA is TGCGCCAGCAGCCAAGCGACAGGGGTCTATGGCTACACCTTC. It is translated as CASSQATGVYGYTF.

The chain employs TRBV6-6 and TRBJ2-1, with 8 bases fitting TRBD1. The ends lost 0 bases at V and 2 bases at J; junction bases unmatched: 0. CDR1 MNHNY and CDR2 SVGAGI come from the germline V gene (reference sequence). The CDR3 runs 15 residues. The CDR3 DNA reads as TGTGCCAGCAGTTACTCGGGACAGGCCTACAATGAGCAGTTCTTC. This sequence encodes CASSYSGQAYNEQFF.

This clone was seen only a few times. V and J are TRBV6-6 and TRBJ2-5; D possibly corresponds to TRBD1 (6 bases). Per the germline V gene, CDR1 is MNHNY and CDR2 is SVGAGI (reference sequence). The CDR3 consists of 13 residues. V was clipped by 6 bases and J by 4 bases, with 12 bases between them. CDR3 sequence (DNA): TGTGCCAGCAGAATCGGACAGATAGAGACCCAGTACTTC. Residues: CASRIGQIETQYF.